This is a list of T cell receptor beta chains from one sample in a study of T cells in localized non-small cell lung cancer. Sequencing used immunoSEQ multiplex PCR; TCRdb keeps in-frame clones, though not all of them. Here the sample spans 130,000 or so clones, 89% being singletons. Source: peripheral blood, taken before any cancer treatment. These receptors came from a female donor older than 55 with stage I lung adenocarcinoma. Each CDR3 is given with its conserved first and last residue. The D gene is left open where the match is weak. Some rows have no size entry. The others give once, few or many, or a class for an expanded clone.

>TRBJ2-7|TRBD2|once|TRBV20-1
CSLAGGYEQYF
TGCAGCCTAGCGGGAGGGTACGAGCAGTACTTC
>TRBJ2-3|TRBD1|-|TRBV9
CASSVKLSQGVTDTQYF
TGTGCCAGCAGCGTAAAGCTATCGCAGGGGGTCACAGATACGCAGTATTTT
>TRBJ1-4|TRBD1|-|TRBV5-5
CASSSGTGREKLFF
TGTGCCAGCAGTTCCGGGACAGGGCGTGAAAAACTGTTTTTT
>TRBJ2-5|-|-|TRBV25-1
CASSGPGFGETQYF
TGTGCCAGCAGTGGGCCAGGGTTCGGAGAGACCCAGTACTTC
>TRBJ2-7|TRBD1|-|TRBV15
CATSSDRGRGSYEQYF
TGTGCCACCAGCAGCGACAGGGGGCGGGGGTCCTACGAGCAGTACTTC
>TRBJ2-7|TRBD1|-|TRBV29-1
CSVSRGTATYEQYF
TGCAGCGTGAGCCGAGGGACAGCTACCTACGAGCAGTACTTC
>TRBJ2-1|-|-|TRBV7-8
CASSFFPGAYNEQFF
TGTGCCAGCAGCTTCTTCCCCGGGGCCTACAATGAGCAGTTCTTC
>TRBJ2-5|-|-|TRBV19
CASSIAGVETQYF
TGTGCCAGTAGTATAGCGGGGGTGGAGACCCAGTACTTC
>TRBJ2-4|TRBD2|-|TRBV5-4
CASSLGLAGIQYF
TGTGCCAGCAGCCTAGGACTAGCGGGCATTCAGTACTTC
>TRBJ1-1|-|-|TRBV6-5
CASRRTDNTEAFF
TGTGCCAGCAGGCGGACAGATAACACTGAAGCTTTCTTT
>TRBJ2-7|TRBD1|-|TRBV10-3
CAIRGQADSYEQYF
TGTGCCATCAGGGGACAGGCCGATTCCTACGAGCAGTACTTC
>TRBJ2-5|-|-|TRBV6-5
CASAGGNQETQYF
TGTGCCAGCGCGGGCGGAAACCAAGAGACCCAGTACTTC
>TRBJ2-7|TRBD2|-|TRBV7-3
CASSLTSAGGTYEQYF
TGTGCCAGCAGCTTAACTAGTGCGGGGGGAACCTACGAGCAGTACTTC
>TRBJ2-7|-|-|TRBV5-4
CASSSPTGTSTYEQYF
TGTGCCAGCAGCTCACCCACCGGGACATCAACCTACGAGCAGTACTTC
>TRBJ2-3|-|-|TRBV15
CATSSGHLTDTQYF
TGTGCCACCAGCTCGGGACACCTCACAGATACGCAGTATTTT
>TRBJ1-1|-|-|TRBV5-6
CASSFRGGYTEAFF
TGTGCCAGCAGCTTTCGGGGAGGTTACACTGAAGCTTTCTTT
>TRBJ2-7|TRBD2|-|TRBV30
CACSTSGRAGEQYF
TGTGCCTGTAGTACTAGCGGGAGGGCCGGCGAGCAGTACTTC
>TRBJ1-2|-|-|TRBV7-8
CASREYGRASGYTF
TGTGCCAGCCGCGAGTACGGACGGGCTAGCGGCTACACCTTC
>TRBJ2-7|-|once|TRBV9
CASSVDARDITVEQYF
TGTGCCAGCAGCGTAGACGCTCGAGACATTACGGTCGAGCAGTACTTC
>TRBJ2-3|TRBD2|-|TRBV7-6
CASSLGLATDTQYF
TGTGCCAGCAGCTTAGGACTAGCAACAGATACGCAGTATTTT
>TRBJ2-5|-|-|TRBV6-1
CASSEWNQETQYF
TGTGCCAGCAGTGAGTGGAACCAAGAGACCCAGTACTTC
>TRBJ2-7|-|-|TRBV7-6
CASSLVQGEYEQYF
TGTGCCAGCAGCTTAGTCCAGGGTGAATACGAGCAGTACTTC
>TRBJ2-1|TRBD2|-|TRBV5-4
CASSLVAGVTNEQFF
TGTGCCAGCAGCTTGGTGGCGGGAGTGACTAATGAGCAGTTCTTC
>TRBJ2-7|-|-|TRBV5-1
CASSLRPGEQYF
TGCGCCAGCAGCTTGAGACCGGGGGAGCAGTACTTC
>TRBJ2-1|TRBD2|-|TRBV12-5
CASGGGESGSYNEQFF
TGTGCTAGTGGCGGGGGGGAAAGCGGGAGCTACAATGAGCAGTTCTTC
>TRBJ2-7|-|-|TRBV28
CASSLVDKSSYEQYF
TGTGCCAGCAGTTTAGTAGACAAAAGCTCCTACGAGCAGTACTTC
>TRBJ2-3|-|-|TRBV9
CASSVAIYTDTQYF
TGTGCCAGCAGCGTAGCCATCTACACAGATACGCAGTATTTT
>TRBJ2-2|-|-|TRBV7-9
CASSSGRPGELFF
TGTGCCAGCAGCTCCGGGCGTCCCGGGGAGCTGTTTTTT